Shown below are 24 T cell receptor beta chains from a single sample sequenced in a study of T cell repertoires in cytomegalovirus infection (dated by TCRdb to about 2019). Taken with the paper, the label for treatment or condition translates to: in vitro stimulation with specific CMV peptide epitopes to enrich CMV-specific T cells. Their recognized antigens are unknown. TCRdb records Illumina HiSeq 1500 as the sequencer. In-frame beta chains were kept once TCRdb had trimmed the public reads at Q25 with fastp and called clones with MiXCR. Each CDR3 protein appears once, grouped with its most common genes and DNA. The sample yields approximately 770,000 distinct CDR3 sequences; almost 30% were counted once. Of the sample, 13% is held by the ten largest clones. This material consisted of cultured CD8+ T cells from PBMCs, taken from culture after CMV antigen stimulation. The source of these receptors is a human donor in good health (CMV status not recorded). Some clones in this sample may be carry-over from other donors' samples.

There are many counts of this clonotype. The DNA for the CDR3 is TGTGCCAGCAGTTACTCTGGGGGCTACAATGAGCAGTTCTTC. Amino acids: CASSYSGGYNEQFF. The V call is TRBV6-5, the J call TRBJ2-1; D tentatively fits TRBD1 or TRBD2 (5 bases each). The V gene's germline CDR1 is MNHEY and CDR2 SVGAGI. The ends were cut back, 0 bases at V and 3 bases at J, with 6 bases in the middle. The CDR3 runs 14 residues.

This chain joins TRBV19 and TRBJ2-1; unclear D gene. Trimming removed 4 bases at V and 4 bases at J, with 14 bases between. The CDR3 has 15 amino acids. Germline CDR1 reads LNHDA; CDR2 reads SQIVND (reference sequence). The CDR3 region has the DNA TGTGCCAGTAGTACTCCGGAAGGGCAATACAATGAGCAGTTCTTC. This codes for CASSTPEGQYNEQFF.

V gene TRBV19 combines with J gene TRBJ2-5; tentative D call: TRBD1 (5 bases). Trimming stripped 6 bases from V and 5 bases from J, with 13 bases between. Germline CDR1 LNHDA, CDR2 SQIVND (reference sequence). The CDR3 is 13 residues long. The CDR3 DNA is TGTGCCAGTAGCCCAGGGTTTGTGGAGACCCAGTACTTC. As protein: CASSPGFVETQYF.

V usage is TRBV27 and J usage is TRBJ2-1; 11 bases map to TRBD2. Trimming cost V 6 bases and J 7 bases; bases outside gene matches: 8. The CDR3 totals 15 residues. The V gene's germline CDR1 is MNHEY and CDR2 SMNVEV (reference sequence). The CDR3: CASRIAGGLGNEQFF. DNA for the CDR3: TGTGCCAGCAGAATAGCGGGGGGGCTGGGAAATGAGCAGTTCTTC.

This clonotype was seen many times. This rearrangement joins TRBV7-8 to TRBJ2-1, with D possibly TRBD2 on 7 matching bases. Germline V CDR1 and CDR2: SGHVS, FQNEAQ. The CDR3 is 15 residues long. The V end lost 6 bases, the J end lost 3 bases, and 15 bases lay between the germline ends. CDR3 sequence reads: CASSLQGGVYNEQFF. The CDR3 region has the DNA TGTGCCAGCAGTCTGCAAGGGGGGGTCTACAATGAGCAGTTCTTC.

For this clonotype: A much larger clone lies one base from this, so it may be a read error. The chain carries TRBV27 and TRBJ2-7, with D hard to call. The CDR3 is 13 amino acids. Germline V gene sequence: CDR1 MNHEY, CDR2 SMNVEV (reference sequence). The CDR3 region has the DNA TGTGCCAACAGTTTGTTGCCAGCCTTCGAGCAGTACTTC. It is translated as CANSLLPAFEQYF.

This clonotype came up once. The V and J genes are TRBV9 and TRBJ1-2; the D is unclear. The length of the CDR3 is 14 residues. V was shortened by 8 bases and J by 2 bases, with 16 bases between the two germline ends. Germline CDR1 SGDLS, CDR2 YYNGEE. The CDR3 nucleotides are TGTGCCAGTTCGATTACGGGGAGCAACTATGGCTACACCTTC. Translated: CASSITGSNYGYTF.

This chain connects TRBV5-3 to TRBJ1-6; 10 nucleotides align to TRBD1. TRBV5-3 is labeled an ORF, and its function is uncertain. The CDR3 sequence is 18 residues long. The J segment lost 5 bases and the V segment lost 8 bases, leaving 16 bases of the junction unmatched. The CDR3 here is CASSRDRGYLKDNSPLHF. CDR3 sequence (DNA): TGTGCCAGCAGCCGGGACAGGGGCTATCTCAAAGATAATTCACCCCTCCACTTT.

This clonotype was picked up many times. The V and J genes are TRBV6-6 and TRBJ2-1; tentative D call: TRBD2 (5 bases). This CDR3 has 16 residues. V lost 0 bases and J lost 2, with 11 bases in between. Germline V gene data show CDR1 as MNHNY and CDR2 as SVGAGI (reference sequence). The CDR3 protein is CASSYSRAGTYNEQFF. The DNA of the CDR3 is TGTGCCAGCAGTTACTCGAGGGCAGGAACCTACAATGAGCAGTTCTTC.

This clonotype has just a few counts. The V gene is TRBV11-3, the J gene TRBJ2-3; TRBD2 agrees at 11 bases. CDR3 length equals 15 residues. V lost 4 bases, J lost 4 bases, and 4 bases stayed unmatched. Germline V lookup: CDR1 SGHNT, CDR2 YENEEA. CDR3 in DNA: TGTGCCAGCAGCTATAGCGGGGGGGCGGCAGATACGCAGTATTTT. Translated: CASSYSGGAADTQYF.

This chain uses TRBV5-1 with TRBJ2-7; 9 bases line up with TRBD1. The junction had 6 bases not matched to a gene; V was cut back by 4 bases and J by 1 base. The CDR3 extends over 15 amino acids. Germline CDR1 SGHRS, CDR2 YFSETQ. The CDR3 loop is CASSVGTGSSYEQYF. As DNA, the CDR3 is TGCGCCAGCAGCGTCGGGACAGGGAGTTCCTACGAGCAGTACTTC. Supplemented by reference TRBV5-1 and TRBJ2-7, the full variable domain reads KAGVTQTPRYLIKTRGQQVTLSCSPISGHRSVSWYQQTPGQGLQFLFEYFSETQRNKGNFPGRFSGRQFSNSRSEMNVSTLELGDSALYLCASSVGTGSSYEQYFGPGTRLTVT.

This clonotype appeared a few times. CDR3 bases: TGTGCCAGCAGTCCAAATGGGGGGGCGCCGGAGTACTATGGCTACACCTTC. Protein product: CASSPNGGAPEYYGYTF. The chain joins TRBV27 to TRBJ1-2; tentatively, D is TRBD1 (6 bases). V was clipped by 5 bases and J by 3 bases, with 22 bases between them. Germline CDR1 and CDR2: MNHEY and SMNVEV (reference sequence). The CDR3 consists of 17 residues.

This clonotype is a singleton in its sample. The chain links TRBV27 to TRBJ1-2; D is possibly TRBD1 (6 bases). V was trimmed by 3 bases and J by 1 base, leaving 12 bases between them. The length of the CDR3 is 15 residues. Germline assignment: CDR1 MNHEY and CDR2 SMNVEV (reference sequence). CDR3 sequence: CASSLWGADNYGYTF. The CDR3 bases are TGTGCCAGCAGTTTGTGGGGGGCGGATAACTATGGCTACACCTTC.

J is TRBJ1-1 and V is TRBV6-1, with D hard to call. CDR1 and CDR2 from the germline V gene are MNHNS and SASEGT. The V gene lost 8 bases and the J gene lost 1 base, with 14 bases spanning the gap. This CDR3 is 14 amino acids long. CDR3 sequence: CASRRYEGNTEAFF. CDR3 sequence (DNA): TGTGCCAGCCGCCGCTACGAGGGGAACACTGAAGCTTTCTTT.

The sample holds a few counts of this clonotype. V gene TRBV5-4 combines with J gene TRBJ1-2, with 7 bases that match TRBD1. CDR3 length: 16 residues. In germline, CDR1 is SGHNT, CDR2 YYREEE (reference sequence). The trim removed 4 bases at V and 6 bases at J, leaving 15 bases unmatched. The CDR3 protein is CASSAIGTDSGDGYTF. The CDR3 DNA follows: TGTGCCAGCAGCGCCATCGGGACAGACAGTGGCGATGGCTACACCTTC. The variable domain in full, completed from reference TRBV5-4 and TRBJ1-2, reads ETGVTQSPTHLIKTRGQQVTLRCSSQSGHNTVSWYQQALGQGPQFIFQYYREEENGRGNFPPRFSGLQFPNYSSELNVNALELDDSALYLCASSAIGTDSGDGYTFGSGTRLTVV.

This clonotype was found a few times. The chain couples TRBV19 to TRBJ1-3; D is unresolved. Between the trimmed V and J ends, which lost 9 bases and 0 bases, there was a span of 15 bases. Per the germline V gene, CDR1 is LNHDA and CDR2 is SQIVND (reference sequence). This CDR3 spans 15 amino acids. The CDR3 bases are TGTGCCAGCGCCGAGGGTCTAGGCTCTGGAAACACCATATATTTT. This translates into CASAEGLGSGNTIYF.

CDR3 coding DNA: TGTGCCAGCAGCCCCTGGTCGGGGGCACCCGTGCAGTACGTC. Translating it yields CASSPWSGAPVQYV. The chain recombines TRBV5-6 with TRBJ2-7; D assignment may be TRBD1 or TRBD2 (6 bases each). Germline assignment: CDR1 SGHDT and CDR2 YYEEEE. V was shortened by 4 bases and J by 9 bases, with 20 bases between the two germline ends. The CDR3 has 14 residues.

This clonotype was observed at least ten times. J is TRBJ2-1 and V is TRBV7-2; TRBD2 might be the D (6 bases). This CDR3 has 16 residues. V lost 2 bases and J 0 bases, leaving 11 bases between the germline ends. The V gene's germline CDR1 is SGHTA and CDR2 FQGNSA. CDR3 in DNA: TGTGCCAGCAGCTTATCGGCGGGGAGCTCCTACAATGAGCAGTTCTTC. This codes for CASSLSAGSSYNEQFF.

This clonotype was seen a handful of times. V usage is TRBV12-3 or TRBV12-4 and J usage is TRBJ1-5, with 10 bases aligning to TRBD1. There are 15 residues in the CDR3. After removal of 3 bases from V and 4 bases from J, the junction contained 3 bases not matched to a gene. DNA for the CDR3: TGTGCCAGCAGTTTTTGGGACAGGGGAAATCAGCCCCAGCATTTT. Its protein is CASSFWDRGNQPQHF.

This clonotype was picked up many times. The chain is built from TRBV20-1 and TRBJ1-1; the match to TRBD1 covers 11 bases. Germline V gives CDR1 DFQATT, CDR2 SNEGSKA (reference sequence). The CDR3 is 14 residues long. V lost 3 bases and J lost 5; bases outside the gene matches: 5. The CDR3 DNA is TGCAGTGCTAGGGGGACAGGGGGAAGGACTGAAGCTTTCTTT. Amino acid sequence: CSARGTGGRTEAFF.

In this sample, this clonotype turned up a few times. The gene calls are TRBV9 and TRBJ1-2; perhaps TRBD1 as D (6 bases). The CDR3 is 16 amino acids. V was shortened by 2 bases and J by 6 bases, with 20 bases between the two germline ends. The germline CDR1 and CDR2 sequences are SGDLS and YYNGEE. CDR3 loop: CASSVRKTSGGDGYTF. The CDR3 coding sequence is TGTGCCAGCAGCGTCAGAAAGACTAGCGGGGGCGATGGCTACACCTTC.

DNA of the CDR3: TGTGCCAGCAGCTTCGGGACAGGGGACGGGTATGGCTACACCTTC. It yields the protein CASSFGTGDGYGYTF. The rearrangement uses TRBV5-4 and TRBJ1-2; 10 bases fit TRBD1. The CDR3 sequence is 15 residues long. Germline-derived CDR1 and CDR2 are SGHNT and YYREEE (reference sequence). The junction had 6 bases not matched to a gene; V was cut back by 2 bases and J by 5 bases.

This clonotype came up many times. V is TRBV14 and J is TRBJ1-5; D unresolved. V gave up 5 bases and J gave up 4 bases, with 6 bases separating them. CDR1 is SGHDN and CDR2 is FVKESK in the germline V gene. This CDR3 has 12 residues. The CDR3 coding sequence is TGTGCCAGCAGCTCCCGAAATCAGCCCCAGCATTTT. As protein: CASSSRNQPQHF.

The DNA of the CDR3 is TGTGCCAGCAGCTTCGGCGGGGCCCAGTTCTTC. Residues: CASSFGGAQFF. The chain joins TRBV11-2 to TRBJ2-1; a possible D gene is TRBD2 (6 bases). V shed 3 bases and J shed 13 bases, with 10 bases lying between them. The CDR3 covers 11 residues. Germline CDR1 and CDR2: SGHAT and FQNNGV.